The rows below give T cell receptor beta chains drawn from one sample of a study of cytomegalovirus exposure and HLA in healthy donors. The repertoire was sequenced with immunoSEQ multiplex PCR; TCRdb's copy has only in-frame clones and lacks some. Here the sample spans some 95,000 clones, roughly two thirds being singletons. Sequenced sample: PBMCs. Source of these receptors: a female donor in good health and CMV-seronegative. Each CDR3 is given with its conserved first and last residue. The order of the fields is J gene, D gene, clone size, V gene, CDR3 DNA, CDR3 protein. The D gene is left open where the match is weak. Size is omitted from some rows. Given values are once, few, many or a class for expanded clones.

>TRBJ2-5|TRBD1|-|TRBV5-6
TGTGCCAGCAGCTTGGGGGACCGGGACAGGGGTCGGGAGACCCAGTACTTC
CASSLGDRDRGRETQYF
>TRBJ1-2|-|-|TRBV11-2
TGTGCCAGCAGCTCTGGGGGCCCTGGGGACTATGGCTACACCTTC
CASSSGGPGDYGYTF
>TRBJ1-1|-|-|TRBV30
TGTGCCTGGAGTAGTGGGGCGGGAGTGAACACTGAAGCTTTCTTT
CAWSSGAGVNTEAFF
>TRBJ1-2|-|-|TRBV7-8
TGTGCCAGCAGCCCGGGGTACTATGGCTACACCTTC
CASSPGYYGYTF
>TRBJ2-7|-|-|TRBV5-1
TGCGCCAGCAGCTTAGGGGTCCCGTTCTACGAGCAGTACTTC
CASSLGVPFYEQYF
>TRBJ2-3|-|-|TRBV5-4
TGTGCCAGCAGCTCTCAGGGTAGCACAGATACGCAGTATTTT
CASSSQGSTDTQYF
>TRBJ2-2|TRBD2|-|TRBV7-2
TGTGCCAGCAGCTCCACTAGCGGGGGCACCGGGGAGCTGTTTTTT
CASSSTSGGTGELFF
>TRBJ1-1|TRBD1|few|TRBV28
TGTGCCAGCAGACTCACAGGGGTTCTAGGGTCGACTGAAGCTTTCTTT
CASRLTGVLGSTEAFF
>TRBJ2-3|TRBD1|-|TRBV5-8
TGTGCCAGCAGCCCCGGAAGACAGGGGTTCGGGGATACGCAGTATTTT
CASSPGRQGFGDTQYF
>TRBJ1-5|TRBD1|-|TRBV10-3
TGTGCCAGCACAGGGGGCGCGGAGCCCCAGCATTTT
CASTGGAEPQHF
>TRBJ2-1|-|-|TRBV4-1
TGCGCCAGTTCACTGCACCGGGGGAGTAATGAGCAGTTCTTC
CASSLHRGSNEQFF
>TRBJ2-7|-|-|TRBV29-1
TGCAGCGTTGTCCGACTTAATTCCTACGAGCAGTACTTC
CSVVRLNSYEQYF
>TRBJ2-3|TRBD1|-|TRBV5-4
TGTGCCAGCAGCTTGGTGTCAGGGGGCGCAGATACGCAGTATTTT
CASSLVSGGADTQYF
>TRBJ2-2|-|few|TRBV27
TGTGCCAGCACCCTTCTGAGGGGGGGTCACGGGGAGCTGTTTTTT
CASTLLRGGHGELFF
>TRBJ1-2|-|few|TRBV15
TGTGCCACCAGCAGGGTGGACATTAACTATGGCTACACCTTC
CATSRVDINYGYTF
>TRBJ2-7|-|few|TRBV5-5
TGTGCCAGCAGCTTGGGACACCCTTCGTACGAGCAGTACTTC
CASSLGHPSYEQYF
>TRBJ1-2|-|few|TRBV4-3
TGCGCCAGCAGCCAACCTCATGGGAGCAGGGGAATAGAAGGCTACACCTTC
CASSQPHGSRGIEGYTF
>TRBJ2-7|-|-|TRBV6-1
TGTGCCAGCAGCGAAGGCAGCGGTTTAAGATCCTACGAGCAGTACTTC
CASSEGSGLRSYEQYF
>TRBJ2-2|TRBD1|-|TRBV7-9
TGTGCCAGCAGCCCCCCCCGATCGGGACAGGGGGGAACCGGGGAGCTGTTTTTT
CASSPPRSGQGGTGELFF
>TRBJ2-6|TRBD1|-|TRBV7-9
TGTGCCAGCAGCTTAAAGGGGGCCCGGGCCAACGTCCTGACTTTC
CASSLKGARANVLTF
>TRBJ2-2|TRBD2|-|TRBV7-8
TGTGCCAGCAGCTTGTCTAGCGGGGGTCCGAACACCGGGGAGCTGTTTTTT
CASSLSSGGPNTGELFF
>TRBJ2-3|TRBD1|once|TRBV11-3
TGTGCCAGCAGCTTCGGGACAGGGCCCACAGATACGCAGTATTTT
CASSFGTGPTDTQYF
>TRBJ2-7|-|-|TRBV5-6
TGTGCCAGCAGCTTGGGGGCAGTTATCTACGAGCAGTACTTC
CASSLGAVIYEQYF
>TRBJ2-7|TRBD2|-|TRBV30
TGTGCCTGGAGTGTCCTTCGGACTAGCGGCTACGAGCAGTACTTC
CAWSVLRTSGYEQYF
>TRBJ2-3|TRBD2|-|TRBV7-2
TGTGCCAGCAGTTGGGGGACTACCACACAAGATACGCAGTATTTT
CASSWGTTTQDTQYF
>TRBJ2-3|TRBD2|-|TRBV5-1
TGCGCCAGCAGCACTCGCGCTAGCGGGAGCACAGATACGCAGTATTTT
CASSTRASGSTDTQYF
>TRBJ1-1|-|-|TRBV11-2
TGTGCCAGCAGCTTAGAGAGTGAAGCTTTCTTT
CASSLESEAFF
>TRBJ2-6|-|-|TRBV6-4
TGTGCCAGCAGTGACTCCCCGTCTGGGGCCAACGTCCTGACTTTC
CASSDSPSGANVLTF
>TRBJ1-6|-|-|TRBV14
TGTGCCAGCAGCCCAACCGGGCCGGGGAATTCACCCCTCCACTTT
CASSPTGPGNSPLHF
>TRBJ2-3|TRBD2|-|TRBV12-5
TGTGCTAGTGCCGAAACTAGCGGGAGCACAGATACGCAGTATTTT
CASAETSGSTDTQYF
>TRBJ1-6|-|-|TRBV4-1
TGCGCCAGCAGCCAAGATCGAGACAGAGATAATTCACCCCTCCACTTT
CASSQDRDRDNSPLHF
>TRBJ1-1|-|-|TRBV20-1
TGCAGTGCTAGGGCCAACACTGAAGCTTTCTTT
CSARANTEAFF
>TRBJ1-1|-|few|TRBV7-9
TGTGCCAGCAGCTTACCACCCGGCACTGAAGCTTTCTTT
CASSLPPGTEAFF
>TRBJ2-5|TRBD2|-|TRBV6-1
TGTGCCAGCAGTGAGGGACTAGCGGGGGGACAAGAGACCCAGTACTTC
CASSEGLAGGQETQYF
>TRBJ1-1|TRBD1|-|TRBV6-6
TGTGCCAGCAGTAACGGACAGGTCGGGTACACTGAAGCTTTCTTT
CASSNGQVGYTEAFF
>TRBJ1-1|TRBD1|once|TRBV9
TGTGCCAGCAGCGCGCAGGGGGTTGGGTTTGGTACTGAAGCTTTCTTT
CASSAQGVGFGTEAFF
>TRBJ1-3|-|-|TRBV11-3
TGTGCCAGCTCCCAGACAGAGTCTGGAAACACCATATATTTT
CASSQTESGNTIYF
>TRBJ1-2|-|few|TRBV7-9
TGTGCCAGCAGCTTAGTTGGGCTTGATAACTATGGCTACACCTTC
CASSLVGLDNYGYTF
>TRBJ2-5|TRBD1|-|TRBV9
TGTGCCAGCAGCGCAACTCCGACAGGGCAAGAGACCCAGTACTTC
CASSATPTGQETQYF
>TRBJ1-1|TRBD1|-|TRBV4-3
TGCGCCAGCAGCCAAGAGCCGGGACAGGGAGGGGTTGAAGCTTTCTTT
CASSQEPGQGGVEAFF
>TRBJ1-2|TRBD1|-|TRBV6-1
TGTGCCAGCAGTGAGGGGGACAGGGTTAACTATGGCTACACCTTC
CASSEGDRVNYGYTF
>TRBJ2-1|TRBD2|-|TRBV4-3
TGCGCCAGCAGCCAAGATCGGGCTAGCGGGGTCGGTAATGAGCAGTTCTTC
CASSQDRASGVGNEQFF
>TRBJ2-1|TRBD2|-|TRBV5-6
TGTGCCAGCAGCCCTAGGGCTAGCGGGGGGGGAAATGAGCAGTTCTTC
CASSPRASGGGNEQFF
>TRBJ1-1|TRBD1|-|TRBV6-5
TGTGCCAGCAGTCCGGGACAGTCGGGCACTGAAGCTTTCTTT
CASSPGQSGTEAFF
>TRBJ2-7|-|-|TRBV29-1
TGCAGCGTTGGTTGGGGCAGGGAGCAGTACTTC
CSVGWGREQYF
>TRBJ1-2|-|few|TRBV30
TGTGCCTGGAGTCGCAGCTATGGCTACACCTTC
CAWSRSYGYTF
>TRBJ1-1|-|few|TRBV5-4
TGTGCCAGCAGCTTGGCCGACAAGCAAGCTTTCTTT
CASSLADKQAFF
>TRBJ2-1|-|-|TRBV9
TGTGCCAGCAGCGCCCCTTTTGGGGGGGCCCCCAATGAGCAGTTCTTC
CASSAPFGGAPNEQFF
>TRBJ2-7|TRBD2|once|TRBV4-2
TGTGCCAGCAGCCAAGGAAATAGCGGGAGTTACGAGCAGTACTTC
CASSQGNSGSYEQYF
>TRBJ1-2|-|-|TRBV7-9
TGTGCCAGCAGCTTCCAGGGATTCAACTATGGCTACACCTTC
CASSFQGFNYGYTF
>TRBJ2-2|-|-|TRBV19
TGTGCCAGTAGTATAGGGAGACAGGTTCGACGGGACACCGGGGAGCTGTTTTTT
CASSIGRQVRRDTGELFF
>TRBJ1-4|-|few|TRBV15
TGTGCCACCAGACGGGGGTGGAATGAAAAACTGTTTTTT
CATRRGWNEKLFF
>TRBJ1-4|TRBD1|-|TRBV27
TGTGCCAGCAGTTCATATGGTCAGGGGGGAGAAAAACTGTTTTTT
CASSSYGQGGEKLFF